Listed below are T cell receptor beta chains from one sample, sequenced in a study of blood T cells in healthy people across ages. Using its own MiXCR run on the 5' RACE reads, TCRdb lists one record per CDR3 protein. The table lists roughly 1.4 million distinct CDR3 sequences, roughly 60% of them singletons. Input material: blood. The receptors come from a man between 18 and 29 years old in good health. Both conserved end residues are part of each CDR3.

v_call cdr3_aa
TRBV6-5 CASSYLRQSSYEQYF
TRBV11-2 CASSLETGVWNEQYF
TRBV20-1 CSAIGVGGNNYEQYF
TRBV27 CASPVMGSYYNEQFF
TRBV5-5 CASTETGNEQYF
TRBV6-1 CASRGSYEQYF
TRBV7-9 CASSLQGGGEQYF
TRBV21-1 CASSTFTGDNQPQHF
TRBV29-1 CSVETQGRRRHNEQFF
TRBV14 CASSQEAVRRVGEQFF
TRBV25-1 CASRRQVDTEAFF
TRBV4-1 CASSRAFPGTDTQYF
TRBV29-1 CSVVGGTPNTEAFF
TRBV4-1 CASSLNQQGNYGYTF
TRBV7-9 CSSSLGYEQYF
TRBV12-3/TRBV12-4 CASSLGTGIGNTEAFF
TRBV4-3 CASSQDLGRGLTDTQYF
TRBV6-2/TRBV6-3 CASSADSLQAFF
TRBV11-2 CASSLGQAGDQETQYF
TRBV4-2 CASSLPSGGEETQYF
TRBV10-3 CAISEWEGLQETQYF
TRBV20-1 CSATRGRLGNEQFF
TRBV6-2/TRBV6-3 CASSYLEIRRSEQFF
TRBV12-3/TRBV12-4 CASSPRGSTGELFF
TRBV12-3/TRBV12-4 CASSPSGRWFYEQYF
TRBV6-1 CASSETRNGNIQYF
TRBV7-9 CASSPMVTLESDTQYF
TRBV7-9 CASSTGLNEQYF
TRBV20-1 CSATGLVMNEQFF
TRBV28 CASSFPGESGGQETQYF
TRBV20-1 CSARTGTGIDGYTF
TRBV2 CASSEDGSGTDTQYF
TRBV6-4 CASSSGRAGGLAGTDTQYF
TRBV7-2 CASSLGPENYGYTF
TRBV5-1 CASSFSAGGNNEQFF
TRBV7-9 CASSVGLAGLYEQYF
TRBV7-2 CASSPGLAVDPGEQYF
TRBV10-3 CAITPTRNTEAFF
TRBV5-1 CASSLGLDDYNEQFF